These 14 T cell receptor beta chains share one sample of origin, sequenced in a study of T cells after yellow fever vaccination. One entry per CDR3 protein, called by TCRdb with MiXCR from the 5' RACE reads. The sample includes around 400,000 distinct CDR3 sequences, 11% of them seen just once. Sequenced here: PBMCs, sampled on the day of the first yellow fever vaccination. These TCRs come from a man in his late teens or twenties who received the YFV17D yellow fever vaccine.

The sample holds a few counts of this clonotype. The CDR3: CATRQSDTQYF. The DNA for the CDR3 is TGTGCCACGCGGCAATCCGATACGCAGTATTTT. The chain uses TRBV24-1 and TRBJ2-3; D unresolved. Trimming removed 10 bases from V and 6 bases from J, with 10 bases in between. CDR1 and CDR2 (germline): KGHDR, SFDVKD. The CDR3 is 11 residues long.

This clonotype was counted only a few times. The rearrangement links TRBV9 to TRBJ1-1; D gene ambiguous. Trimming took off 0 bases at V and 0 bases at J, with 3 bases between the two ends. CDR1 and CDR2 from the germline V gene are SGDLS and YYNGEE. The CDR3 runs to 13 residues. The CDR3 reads CASSVAVNTEAFF. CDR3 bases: TGTGCCAGCAGCGTAGCGGTGAACACTGAAGCTTTCTTT.

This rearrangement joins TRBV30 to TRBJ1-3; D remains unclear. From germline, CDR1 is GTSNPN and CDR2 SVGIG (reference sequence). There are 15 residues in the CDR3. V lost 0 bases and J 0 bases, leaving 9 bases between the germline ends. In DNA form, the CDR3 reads TGTGCCTGGAGTGTACCGGGATACTCTGGAAACACCATATATTTT. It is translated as CAWSVPGYSGNTIYF.

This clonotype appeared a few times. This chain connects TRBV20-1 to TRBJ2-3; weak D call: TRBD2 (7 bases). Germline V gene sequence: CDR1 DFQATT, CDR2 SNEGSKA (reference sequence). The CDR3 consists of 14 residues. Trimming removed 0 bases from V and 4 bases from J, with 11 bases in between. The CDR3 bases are TGCAGTGCTAGAGATGAGGGGGGGCCAGATACGCAGTATTTT. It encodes CSARDEGGPDTQYF.

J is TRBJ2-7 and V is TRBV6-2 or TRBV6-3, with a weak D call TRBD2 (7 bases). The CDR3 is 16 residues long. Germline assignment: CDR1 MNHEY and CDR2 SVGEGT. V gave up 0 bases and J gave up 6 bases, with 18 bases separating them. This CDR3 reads CASSYSDLRGPVEQYF. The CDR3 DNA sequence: TGTGCCAGCAGTTACTCGGATTTGCGGGGGCCCGTCGAGCAGTACTTC.

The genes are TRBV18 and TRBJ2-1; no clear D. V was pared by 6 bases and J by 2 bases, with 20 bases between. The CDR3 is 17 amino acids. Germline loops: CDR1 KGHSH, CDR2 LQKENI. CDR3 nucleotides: TGTGCCAGCTCGCCGTTACCTCACAGTGTCCCCTACAATGAGCAGTTCTTC. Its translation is CASSPLPHSVPYNEQFF.

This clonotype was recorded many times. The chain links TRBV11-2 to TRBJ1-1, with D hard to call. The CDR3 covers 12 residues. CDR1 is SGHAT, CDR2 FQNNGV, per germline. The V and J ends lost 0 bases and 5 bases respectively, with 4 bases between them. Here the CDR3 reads CASSLDGTEAFF. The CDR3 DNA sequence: TGTGCCAGCAGCTTAGATGGGACTGAAGCTTTCTTT.

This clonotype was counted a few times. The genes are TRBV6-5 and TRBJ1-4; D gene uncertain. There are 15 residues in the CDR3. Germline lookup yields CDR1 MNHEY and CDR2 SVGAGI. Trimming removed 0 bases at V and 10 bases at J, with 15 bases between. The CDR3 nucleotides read TGTGCCAGCAGTTACTCGCCAACTCTCGCCGCAAAACTGTTTTTT. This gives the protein CASSYSPTLAAKLFF.

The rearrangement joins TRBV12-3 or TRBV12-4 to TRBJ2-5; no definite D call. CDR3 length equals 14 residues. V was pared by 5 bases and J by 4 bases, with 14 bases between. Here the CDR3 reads CASSPRGVGETQYF. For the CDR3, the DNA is TGTGCCAGCAGTCCGCGAGGAGTAGGAGAGACCCAGTACTTC.

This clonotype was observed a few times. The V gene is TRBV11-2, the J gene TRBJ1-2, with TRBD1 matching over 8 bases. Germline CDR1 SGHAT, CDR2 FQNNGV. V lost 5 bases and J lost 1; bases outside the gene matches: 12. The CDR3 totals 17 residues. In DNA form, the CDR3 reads TGTGCCAGCAGCCTTAACAGACAGGGGACCTTTAACTATGGCTACACCTTC. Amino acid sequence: CASSLNRQGTFNYGYTF.

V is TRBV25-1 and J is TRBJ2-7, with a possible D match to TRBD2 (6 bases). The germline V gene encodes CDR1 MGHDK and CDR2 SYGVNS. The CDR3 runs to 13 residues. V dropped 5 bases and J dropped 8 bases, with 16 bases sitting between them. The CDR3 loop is CASSKGGSGKQYF. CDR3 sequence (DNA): TGTGCCAGCAGTAAGGGTGGTAGCGGCAAGCAGTACTTC.

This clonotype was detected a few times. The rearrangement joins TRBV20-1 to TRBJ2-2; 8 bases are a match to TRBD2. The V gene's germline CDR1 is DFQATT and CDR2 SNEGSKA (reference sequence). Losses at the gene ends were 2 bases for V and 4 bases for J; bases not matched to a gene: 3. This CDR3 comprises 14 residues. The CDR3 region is CSARRREGTGELFF. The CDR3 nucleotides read TGCAGTGCTAGAAGACGGGAGGGCACCGGGGAGCTGTTTTTT.

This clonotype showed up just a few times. For the CDR3, the DNA is TGTGCCAGCAGCTTGAGCAGGCCTTCGGTCTCCTATAATTCACCCCTCCACTTT. Encoded protein: CASSLSRPSVSYNSPLHF. The rearrangement joins TRBV5-6 to TRBJ1-6; D uncertain. The germline V gene encodes CDR1 SGHDT and CDR2 YYEEEE. The CDR3 has 18 residues. With 1 base removed from V and 0 bases from J, the gap between germline ends came to 14 bases.

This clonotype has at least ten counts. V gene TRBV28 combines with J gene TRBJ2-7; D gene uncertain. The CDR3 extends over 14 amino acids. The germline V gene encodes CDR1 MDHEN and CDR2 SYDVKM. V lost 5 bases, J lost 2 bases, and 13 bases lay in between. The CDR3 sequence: CASSGSFRAYEQYV. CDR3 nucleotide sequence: TGTGCCAGCAGTGGTTCCTTTAGGGCCTACGAGCAGTACGTC.